This T cell receptor (beta chain) was retrieved from a study of shared clonotypes between healthy human individuals. Donors, without exception, were Caucasian adults residing in Nashville, Tennessee. Original data processing: Owing to the provision of junction-only sequences devoid of quality scores by immunoSEQ, filtering differed. The table came from immunoSEQ multiplex PCR; TCRdb's copy has only in-frame clones and leaves some out. That table is the source of V, J and clone size, and D and trimming were worked out from the DNA. The sample has 2 million to 2.5 million clones, 85% to 95% seen once. The receptor was derived from a man aged 18 to 30 in good health. Some clones in this sample may be carry-over from other donors' samples. What was sequenced was naive CD4+ T cells from PBMCs. Subset indicated: CD45RA+ positively selected.

In nucleotides, the CDR3 is TGTGCCAGCAGCCCTGGAGGTGGCAGGGATAACTACGAGCAGTACTTC. The encoded protein is CASSPGGGRDNYEQYF. V is TRBV5-4 and J is TRBJ2-7; D assignment may be TRBD1 or TRBD2 (5 bases each). Trimming cost V 4 bases and J 3 bases, with 20 bases left between them. The CDR3 length is 16 residues. The germline CDR1 and CDR2 sequences are SGHNT and YYREEE (reference sequence).